This entry lists 27 T cell receptor beta chains sequenced from one sample in a study of T cell responses to AZD1222 COVID-19 vaccine. Method: immunoSEQ multiplex PCR; TCRdb's copy keeps in-frame clones and lacks some. The table records some 150,000 clones, approximately 94% of them present only once. Here the sequenced sample was peripheral blood, taken on day 0 of AZD1222 vaccination. The receptor set was obtained from an adult in good health.

This rearrangement joins TRBV10-3 to TRBJ1-2; D might be TRBD1 (5 bases). The CDR3 has 15 amino acids. Germline CDR1 is ENHRY and CDR2 is SYGVKD. With 0 bases removed from V and 2 bases from J, the gap between germline ends came to 10 bases. Here the CDR3 DNA reads TGTGCCATCAGTGAGTCGGGCAGGGTGAACTATGGCTACACCTTC. It encodes CAISESGRVNYGYTF.

The chain is built from TRBV10-3 and TRBJ2-1; 8 nucleotides align to TRBD1. The germline CDR1 and CDR2 sequences are ENHRY and SYGVKD. The CDR3 covers 16 residues. V was pared by 2 bases and J by 7 bases, with 10 bases of the junction left unmatched. CDR3 nucleotides: TGTGCCATCAGTGAGGCAGGCAGGGGGCTGGGGAATGAGCAGTTCTTC. As protein: CAISEAGRGLGNEQFF.

This clone was detected a few times. CDR3 sequence: CASSWTVNYGYTF. The CDR3 DNA follows: TGTGCCAGCAGCTGGACGGTTAACTATGGCTACACCTTC. The rearrangement joins TRBV3-1 (or the pseudogene TRBV3-2) to TRBJ1-2; D call uncertain. V was cut by 5 bases and J by 1 base, with 8 bases left in between. This CDR3 region has 13 residues. Germline V gene lookup returns CDR1 LGHDT and CDR2 YNNKEL (reference sequence).

J is TRBJ2-1 and V is TRBV3-1 (or the pseudogene TRBV3-2); 10 nucleotides align to TRBD2. Germline-derived CDR1 and CDR2 are LGHDT and YNNKEL (reference sequence). V was clipped by 0 bases and J by 6 bases; unmatched bases: 8. This CDR3 has 17 residues. CDR3 sequence: CASSQDRAGGPINEQFF. The CDR3 nucleotides are TGTGCCAGCAGCCAAGATCGAGCGGGAGGGCCTATCAATGAGCAGTTCTTC.

This chain joins TRBV3-1 (or the pseudogene TRBV3-2) and TRBJ1-6; 8 bases agree with TRBD1. The CDR3 contains 16 residues. The V segment lost 1 base and the J segment 6 bases; nucleotides outside the gene matches: 5. Germline CDR1 is LGHDT and CDR2 is YNNKEL (reference sequence). This chain's CDR3 is CASSQVRQGSNSPLHF. The CDR3 coding sequence is TGTGCCAGCAGCCAAGTTCGACAGGGGAGTAATTCACCCCTCCACTTT.

This chain uses TRBV7-9 with TRBJ1-2, with D possibly being TRBD1 (5 bases). Germline V gene data show CDR1 as SEHNR and CDR2 as FQNEAQ (reference sequence). Trimming left V 8 bases short and J 4 bases short, with 29 bases between. There are 18 residues in the CDR3. The DNA of the CDR3 is TGTGCCAGCTTGAATTTGGATCCCAAGGACATTAGCGGCTATGGCTACACCTTC. Its protein is CASLNLDPKDISGYGYTF.

The V call is TRBV2, the J call TRBJ1-3, with 7 bases identical to TRBD1. CDR1 and CDR2 (germline): SNHLY, FYNNEI. The ends lost 3 bases at V and 2 bases at J; junction bases unmatched: 4. The CDR3 extends over 15 amino acids. The CDR3 DNA reads as TGTGCCAGCAGTGATTTGACAGGGACTGGAAACACCATATATTTT. This gives the protein CASSDLTGTGNTIYF. Filled out from reference TRBV2 and TRBJ1-3, the complete variable domain reads EPEVTQTPSHQVTQMGQEVILRCVPISNHLYFYWYRQILGQKVEFLVSFYNNEISEKSEIFDDQFSVERPDGSNFTLKIRSTKLEDSAMYFCASSDLTGTGNTIYFGEGSWLTVV.

This clone was picked up one time. As DNA, the CDR3 is TGTGCCACCAGCGGATCAGGGGTTAATTCACCCCTCCACTTT. This encodes CATSGSGVNSPLHF. V and J are TRBV15 and TRBJ1-6, with a weak D call TRBD1 (6 bases). The V end lost 5 bases, the J end lost 6 bases, and 11 bases lay between the germline ends. The CDR3 runs to 14 residues. CDR1 LNHNV and CDR2 YYDKDF come from the germline V gene (reference sequence).

V and J are TRBV4-1 and TRBJ2-2; D uncertain. Germline CDR1 MGHRA, CDR2 YSYEKL. The CDR3 is 16 residues long. Trimming removed 3 bases from V and 5 bases from J, with 16 bases in between. The CDR3 sequence is CASSHLGRSRTGELFF. The CDR3 nucleotides read TGCGCCAGCAGCCATTTGGGAAGGAGTCGGACCGGGGAGCTGTTTTTT.

This clone was recorded once. The CDR3 DNA reads as TGTGCCAACAAGGACAGACCTAACACTGAAGCTTTCTTT. The encoded protein is CANKDRPNTEAFF. The chain is built from TRBV6-5 and TRBJ1-1; perhaps TRBD1 as D (6 bases). Trimming pared 10 bases from V and 2 bases from J, leaving 14 bases between. CDR3 length: 13 residues. Germline CDR1 reads MNHEY; CDR2 reads SVGAGI.

The genes are TRBV4-2 and TRBJ1-2; D perhaps matches TRBD1 (6 bases). The CDR3 extends over 15 amino acids. Trimming cost V 3 bases and J 2 bases, with 13 bases left between them. The germline V gene encodes CDR1 LGHNA and CDR2 YNFKEQ. The CDR3 is CASSHGGGLNYGYTF. DNA for the CDR3: TGTGCCAGCAGCCACGGCGGGGGGCTAAACTATGGCTACACCTTC.

This rearrangement joins TRBV7-3 to TRBJ2-1; no clear D gene. The CDR3 runs to 13 residues. Looked up from germline, CDR1 is SGHTA and CDR2 is FQGTGA. Trimming left V 2 bases short and J 5 bases short, with 7 bases between. The CDR3 DNA follows: TGTGCCAGCAGCTTAGGGCAAAACAATGAGCAGTTCTTC. This gives the protein CASSLGQNNEQFF. Full variable domain (missing parts from reference TRBV7-3 and TRBJ2-1): GAGVSQTPSNKVTEKGKYVELRCDPISGHTALYWYRQSLGQGPEFLIYFQGTGAADDSGLPNDRFFAVRPEGSVSTLKIQRTERGDSAVYLCASSLGQNNEQFFGPGTRLTVL.

V and J are TRBV6-1 and TRBJ1-6; no firm D call. Per germline, CDR1 MNHNS and CDR2 SASEGT. CDR3 length equals 16 residues. Trimming pared 2 bases from V and 6 bases from J, leaving 14 bases between. CDR3 protein: CASSEYWQKTNSPLHF. CDR3 DNA: TGTGCCAGCAGTGAATATTGGCAGAAGACTAATTCACCCCTCCACTTT.

The chain carries TRBV10-3 and TRBJ1-6; TRBD1 aligns across 10 bases. CDR1 and CDR2 from the germline V gene are ENHRY and SYGVKD. This CDR3 is built from 16 residues. V was pared by 2 bases and J by 5 bases, with 3 bases of the junction left unmatched. The CDR3 loop is CAISERTGGNNSPLHF. The CDR3 region has the DNA TGTGCCATCAGTGAGAGGACAGGGGGTAATAATTCACCCCTCCACTTT.

This chain uses TRBV5-4 with TRBJ2-2; possible D gene TRBD2, 7 bases. V lost 2 bases to trimming and J lost 2 bases, with 10 bases between them. CDR1 SGHNT and CDR2 YYREEE come from the germline V gene (reference sequence). This CDR3 has 15 residues. This CDR3 reads CASSFGGPNTGELFF. Here the CDR3 DNA reads TGTGCCAGCAGCTTCGGGGGGCCTAACACCGGGGAGCTGTTTTTT. The whole variable domain, filled in from reference TRBV5-4 and TRBJ2-2, reads ETGVTQSPTHLIKTRGQQVTLRCSSQSGHNTVSWYQQALGQGPQFIFQYYREEENGRGNFPPRFSGLQFPNYSSELNVNALELDDSALYLCASSFGGPNTGELFFGEGSRLTVL.

The CDR3 loop reads CASRDRGGVQIETQYF. CDR3 nucleotides: TGCGCCAGCAGAGATCGTGGCGGGGTACAGATAGAGACCCAGTACTTC. This rearrangement joins TRBV10-2 to TRBJ2-5; a weak D match, TRBD2 (6 bases). Trimming removed 6 bases at V and 4 bases at J, with 21 bases between. This CDR3 is 16 amino acids long. In germline, CDR1 is WSHSY, CDR2 SAAADI.

This clone has a single count. The gene calls are TRBV2 and TRBJ2-7; 9 bases are a match to TRBD2. V shed 6 bases and J 7 bases; nucleotides not matched to a gene: 4. This CDR3 is built from 12 residues. Germline lookup yields CDR1 SNHLY and CDR2 FYNNEI. CDR3 protein: CASRALAGEQYV. CDR3 sequence (DNA): TGTGCCAGCAGGGCTCTAGCGGGGGAGCAGTACGTC.

The V call is TRBV6-2 or TRBV6-3, the J call TRBJ2-1, with 14 bases identical to TRBD2. The CDR3 is 16 amino acids. V was clipped by 5 bases and J by 6 bases; unmatched bases: 6. Germline assignment: CDR1 MNHEY and CDR2 SVGEGT. The CDR3 sequence is CASSAKTSGRANEQFF. CDR3 coding DNA: TGTGCCAGCAGTGCCAAGACTAGCGGGAGGGCCAATGAGCAGTTCTTC.

On this clone: The same CDR3 is also encoded by other DNA sequences in this sample. This chain uses TRBV18 with TRBJ2-1; D is ambiguous. Germline V CDR1 and CDR2: KGHSH, LQKENI. This CDR3 region has 13 residues. Trimming cost V 3 bases and J 4 bases, with 7 bases left between them. CDR3 nucleotide sequence: TGTGCCAGCTCACCCCTCCCATACAATGAGCAGTTCTTC. It is translated as CASSPLPYNEQFF.

The rearrangement uses TRBV28 and TRBJ2-1; D gene uncertain. Germline V gene sequence: CDR1 MDHEN, CDR2 SYDVKM. The CDR3 is 15 amino acids. Between the trimmed V and J ends, which lost 1 base and 8 bases, there was a span of 15 bases. CDR3 in DNA: TGTGCCAGCAGTTTATCGGGCCCCCTCTCCGATGAGCAGTTCTTC. It yields the protein CASSLSGPLSDEQFF.

This rearrangement joins TRBV4-3 to TRBJ2-7; D is unclear. Trimming took 1 base from V and 3 from J, leaving 7 bases between them. This CDR3 is 13 amino acids long. The germline CDR1 and CDR2 sequences are LGHNA and YSLEER. CDR3 nucleotide sequence: TGCGCCAGCAGCCAAGGGATTGGCTACGAGCAGTACGTC. It translates to CASSQGIGYEQYV.

This sequence joins TRBV21-1 and TRBJ1-5. TRBV21-1 corresponds to a pseudogene. The CDR3 covers 14 residues. The CDR3 spells CAGEPGGGDQPQHF. In DNA form, the CDR3 reads TGTGCCGGCGAGCCGGGCGGGGGGGATCAGCCCCAGCATTTT.

The J gene is TRBJ2-3, the V gene TRBV29-1, with 7 bases matching TRBD1. The V gene's germline CDR1 is SQVTM and CDR2 ANQGSEA. There are 13 residues in the CDR3. V was pared by 3 bases and J by 4 bases, with 4 bases of the junction left unmatched. The chain's CDR3 is CSVDRGPADTQYF. The CDR3 DNA follows: TGCAGCGTTGATAGGGGGCCCGCAGATACGCAGTATTTT.

The genes are TRBV19 and TRBJ1-5; 7 positions agree with TRBD1. V shed 6 bases, J shed 1 base, and the junction held 3 bases outside the gene matches. The germline gives CDR1 LNHDA, CDR2 SQIVND (reference sequence). The CDR3 loop spans 14 amino acids. CDR3 nucleotide sequence: TGTGCCAGTAGGATGACAGGGAGCAATCAGCCCCAGCATTTT. Its protein product is CASRMTGSNQPQHF.

The gene calls are TRBV5-1 and TRBJ1-2; D not certain. The CDR3 contains 16 residues. V lost 4 bases to trimming and J lost 4 bases, with 20 bases between them. The germline CDR1 and CDR2 sequences are SGHRS and YFSETQ. The CDR3, as DNA: TGCGCCAGCAGCCCATCCCCAGTCGGGGTTGCCTATGGCTACACCTTC. It codes for CASSPSPVGVAYGYTF. The complete variable domain, with remaining parts taken from reference TRBV5-1 and TRBJ1-2, reads KAGVTQTPRYLIKTRGQQVTLSCSPISGHRSVSWYQQTPGQGLQFLFEYFSETQRNKGNFPGRFSGRQFSNSRSEMNVSTLELGDSALYLCASSPSPVGVAYGYTFGSGTRLTVV.

J is TRBJ1-5 and V is TRBV28; 7 bases line up with TRBD1. J gave up 5 bases and V 3 bases, and 4 bases lay outside the gene matches. This CDR3 has 14 amino acids. Germline V gene sequence: CDR1 MDHEN, CDR2 SYDVKM. The CDR3 sequence: CASSLYRGDQPQHF. The CDR3 bases are TGTGCCAGCAGTTTGTACAGGGGTGATCAGCCCCAGCATTTT.

This clone is a singleton in its sample. The DNA for the CDR3 is TGTGCCAGCAGCCGCGGGAGCATTGAGACCCAGTACTTC. Residues: CASSRGSIETQYF. The chain links TRBV7-3 to TRBJ2-5, with 7 positions matching TRBD2. The V and J ends lost 5 bases and 5 bases, in that order; junction bases with no gene match: 5. CDR1 is SGHTA, CDR2 FQGTGA, per germline. CDR3 length: 13 amino acids.